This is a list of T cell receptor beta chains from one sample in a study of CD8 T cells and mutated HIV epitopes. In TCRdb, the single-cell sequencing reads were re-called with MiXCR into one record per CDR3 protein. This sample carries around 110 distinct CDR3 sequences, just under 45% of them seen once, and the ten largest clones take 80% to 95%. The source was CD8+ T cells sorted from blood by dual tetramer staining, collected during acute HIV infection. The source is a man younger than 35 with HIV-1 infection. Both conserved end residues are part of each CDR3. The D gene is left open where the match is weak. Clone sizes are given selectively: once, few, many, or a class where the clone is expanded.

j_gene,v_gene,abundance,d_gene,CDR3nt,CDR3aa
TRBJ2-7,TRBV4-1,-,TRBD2,TGCGCCAGCGGCCCGACTAGCGGGGTCTACGAGCAGTACTTC,CASGPTSGVYEQYF
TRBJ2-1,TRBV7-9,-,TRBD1,TGTGCCAGCCTAGCGGGGACAGGGGGCGGAGCTGAGCAGTTCTTC,CASLAGTGGGAEQFF
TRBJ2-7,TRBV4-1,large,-,TGCGCCAGCAGCCAAGAAGGGGGGGGGGGGGGCTCCTACGAGCAGTACTTC,CASSQEGGGGGSYEQYF
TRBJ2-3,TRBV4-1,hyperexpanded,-,TGCGCCAGCAGCTACGACGGAGATACGCAGTATTTT,CASSYDGDTQYF
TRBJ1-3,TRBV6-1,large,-,TGTGCCAGCCGAGAACTCACGGGAACCATATATTTT,CASRELTGTIYF
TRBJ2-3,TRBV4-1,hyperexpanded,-,TGCGCCAGCGCCCCGGACGGAGATACGCAGTATTTT,CASAPDGDTQYF
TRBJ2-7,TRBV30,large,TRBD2,TGTGCCTGGAGTTCGGCTAGCGGGGTGTACGAGCAGTACTTC,CAWSSASGVYEQYF
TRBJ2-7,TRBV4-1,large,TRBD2,TGCGCCAGCAGCCAAGAAGTGGGGGGGGGCTCCTACGAGCAGTACTTC,CASSQEVGGGSYEQYF
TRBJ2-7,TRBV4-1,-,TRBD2,TGCGCCAGCAGCCCCGAAGTGGGGGGGGGCTCCTACGAGCAGTACTTC,CASSPEVGGGSYEQYF
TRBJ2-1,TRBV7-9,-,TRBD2,TGTGCCGGCCTAGCGGGGACCGGGGAGCAGTTCTTC,CAGLAGTGEQFF
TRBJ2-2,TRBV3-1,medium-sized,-,TGTGCCAGCAGCCAAGTCACGGCCGGTTGGAGCGGGGAGCTGTTTTTT,CASSQVTAGWSGELFF
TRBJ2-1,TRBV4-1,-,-,TGCGCCAGCAGCTACGACGGAGCTGAGCAGTTCTTC,CASSYDGAEQFF
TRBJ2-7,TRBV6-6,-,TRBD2,TGTGCCAGCATCCAAGCTAGCGGGGAGCAGTACTTC,CASIQASGEQYF
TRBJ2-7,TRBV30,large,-,TGTGCCTGGAGTGTCCCCGCGGGAATCTACGAGCAGTACTTC,CAWSVPAGIYEQYF
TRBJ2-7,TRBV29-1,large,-,TGCAGCGTTGAAGCTCCGGGACTCCTCTCCTACGAGCAGTACTTC,CSVEAPGLLSYEQYF
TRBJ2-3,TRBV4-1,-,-,TGCGCCAGCAGCTACGGAGATACGCAGTATTTT,CASSYGDTQYF
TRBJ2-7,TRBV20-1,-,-,TGCAGTGCTAGCCCCCCTAGCGCCCACTCCTACGAGCAGTACTTC,CSASPPSAHSYEQYF
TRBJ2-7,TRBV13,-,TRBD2,TGTGCCAGCAGCCAAGTAGCGGGAGGGATCATCTACGTGCAGTACTTC,CASSQVAGGIIYVQYF
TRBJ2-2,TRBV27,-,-,TGTGCCAGCGCCCGAGGCACCGGGGAGCTGTTTTTT,CASARGTGELFF
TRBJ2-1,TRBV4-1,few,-,TGCGCCAGCAGCCAAGATGGAGCTGAGCAGTTCTTC,CASSQDGAEQFF
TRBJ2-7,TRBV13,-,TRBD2,TGTGCCAGCAGCCAAGTAGCGGGAGGGATCATCTACGAGCAGTACTTC,CASSQVAGGIIYEQYF
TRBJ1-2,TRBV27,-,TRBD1,TGTGCCAGCAGTTCTTGGACAGGGTCACGCCCACCTGGCTACACCTTC,CASSSWTGSRPPGYTF
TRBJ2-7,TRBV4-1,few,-,TGCGCCAGCGCCCCGGACGGTTCCTACGAGCAGTACTTC,CASAPDGSYEQYF
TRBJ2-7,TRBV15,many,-,TGTGCCACCAGCTCCCAGTCAGGGGTCTACGAGCAGTACTTC,CATSSQSGVYEQYF
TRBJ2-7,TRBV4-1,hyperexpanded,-,TGCGCCAGCAGCCCTCAGGACGGTTCCTACGAGCAGTACTTC,CASSPQDGSYEQYF
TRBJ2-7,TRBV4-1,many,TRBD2,TGCGCCAGCAGCCAAGGGGCTAGCGGGGGGTATTACGAGCAGTACTTC,CASSQGASGGYYEQYF
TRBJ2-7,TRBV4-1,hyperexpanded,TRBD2,TGCGCCAGCAGCCAAGAAGTGGGGGGGGGGGGCTCCTACGAGCAGTACTTC,CASSQEVGGGGSYEQYF
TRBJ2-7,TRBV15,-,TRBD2,TGTGCCGCCAGCAGCCACACTAGCGGGGGCGTCTACGAGCAGTACTTC,CAASSHTSGGVYEQYF
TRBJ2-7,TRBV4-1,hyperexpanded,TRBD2,TGCGCCAGCAGCGAGACTAGCGGGGGAACCTACGAGCAGTACTTC,CASSETSGGTYEQYF
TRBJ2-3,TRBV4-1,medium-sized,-,TGCGCCAGCAGCCCTCAGGACGGAGATACGCAGTATTTT,CASSPQDGDTQYF
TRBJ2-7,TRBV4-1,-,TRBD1,TGCGCCAGCAGCCATACGACAGGGGGAACCTACGAGCAGTACTTC,CASSHTTGGTYEQYF